Sequencing of this TCR beta chain was carried out in a study of cytomegalovirus exposure and HLA in healthy donors. Study-wide results and caveats: Relative to the approximately 700-donor mean, N-insertions were reportedly fewer in an Asian-associated ancestry cluster in a later analysis.

The PCR contained 60 Vbeta and 13 Jbeta primers. The table came from immunoSEQ multiplex PCR; TCRdb's copy has only in-frame clones and leaves some out. The table includes about 130,000 clones, around 82% detected once. Germline values: CDR1 ENHRY, CDR2 SYGVKD. This CDR3 is 15 amino acids long. V was pared by 5 bases and J by 7 bases, with 3 bases of the junction left unmatched. For this clone: Its antigen is not known.

The chain couples TRBV10-3 to TRBJ1-6; 12 bases agree with TRBD1. Sample: PBMCs. This receptor was obtained from a boy aged 5-17 years in good health and CMV-seronegative. The CDR3 sequence: CAISRDRGPNSPLHF. The CDR3 DNA sequence: TGTGCCATCAGTAGGGACAGGGGGCCAAATTCACCCCTCCACTTT.